This is a list of T cell receptor beta chains from one sample in a study of shared clonotypes between healthy human individuals. The repertoire was sequenced with immunoSEQ multiplex PCR; TCRdb's copy has only in-frame clones and lacks some. Found here are around 450,000 clones, roughly three quarters of them singletons; the top ten hold about 12%. The sequencing input was PBMCs. The source is a woman aged 40 to 50 in good health. Some clones in this sample may be carry-over from other donors' samples. Both conserved end residues are part of each CDR3. D genes are given only for firm matches. Clone size appears in some rows only: once, few, many, or a class for an expanded clone.

D gene: TRBD2
V gene: TRBV28
J gene: TRBJ2-6
clone size: NA
CDR3 protein: CATIRGGQLSGANVLTF
CDR3 DNA: TGTGCCACCATTCGGGGGGGGCAACTCTCTGGGGCCAACGTCCTGACTTTC

D gene: NA
V gene: TRBV19
J gene: TRBJ1-1
clone size: NA
CDR3 protein: CASSIGVVNTEAFF
CDR3 DNA: TGTGCCAGTAGTATAGGAGTGGTGAACACTGAAGCTTTCTTT

D gene: NA
V gene: TRBV5-1
J gene: TRBJ2-6
clone size: NA
CDR3 protein: CASSLGPADSGSGANVLTF
CDR3 DNA: TGCGCCAGCAGCTTGGGCCCGGCAGACAGTGGCTCTGGGGCCAACGTCCTGACTTTC

D gene: TRBD1
V gene: TRBV28
J gene: TRBJ2-2
clone size: NA
CDR3 protein: CASTQGARTGELFF
CDR3 DNA: TGTGCCAGCACTCAGGGGGCGAGGACCGGGGAGCTGTTTTTT

D gene: NA
V gene: TRBV4-3
J gene: TRBJ1-1
clone size: NA
CDR3 protein: CASSQYGGRNNEAFF
CDR3 DNA: TGCGCCAGCAGCCAATATGGTGGGCGGAATAATGAAGCTTTCTTT

D gene: TRBD2
V gene: TRBV30
J gene: TRBJ2-3
clone size: NA
CDR3 protein: CAWRAGGPPDTQYF
CDR3 DNA: TGTGCCTGGAGAGCGGGAGGGCCCCCAGATACGCAGTATTTT

D gene: NA
V gene: TRBV6-6
J gene: TRBJ2-3
clone size: NA
CDR3 protein: CASSYAGYRADTQYF
CDR3 DNA: TGTGCCAGCAGTTACGCTGGGTACCGCGCAGATACGCAGTATTTT

D gene: NA
V gene: TRBV14
J gene: TRBJ2-7
clone size: NA
CDR3 protein: CASSPLNLYEQYF
CDR3 DNA: TGTGCCAGCAGCCCCCTGAACCTCTACGAGCAGTACTTC

D gene: NA
V gene: TRBV4-3
J gene: TRBJ2-1
clone size: NA
CDR3 protein: CASSQETGWDNEQFF
CDR3 DNA: TGCGCCAGCAGCCAAGAAACAGGGTGGGACAATGAGCAGTTCTTC

D gene: TRBD1
V gene: TRBV7-3
J gene: TRBJ2-7
clone size: NA
CDR3 protein: CASSPDRARSYEQYF
CDR3 DNA: TGTGCCAGCAGCCCCGACAGGGCCCGCTCCTACGAGCAGTACTTC

D gene: NA
V gene: TRBV2
J gene: TRBJ2-2
clone size: NA
CDR3 protein: CASRSAGRNTGELFF
CDR3 DNA: TGTGCCAGCAGATCCGCGGGAAGGAACACCGGGGAGCTGTTTTTT

D gene: NA
V gene: TRBV11-3
J gene: TRBJ1-3
clone size: NA
CDR3 protein: CASSISLGNTIYF
CDR3 DNA: TGTGCCAGCAGCATTTCTCTAGGAAACACCATATATTTT

D gene: NA
V gene: TRBV7-2
J gene: TRBJ1-2
clone size: NA
CDR3 protein: CASSPLGIGWGYTF
CDR3 DNA: TGTGCCAGCAGCCCCCTTGGGATAGGTTGGGGCTACACCTTC

D gene: NA
V gene: TRBV7-9
J gene: TRBJ1-4
clone size: NA
CDR3 protein: CASSLYNYEKLFF
CDR3 DNA: TGTGCCAGCAGCTTGTACAATTATGAAAAACTGTTTTTT

D gene: NA
V gene: TRBV21-1
J gene: TRBJ1-2
clone size: NA
CDR3 protein: CASNVGTDGYTF
CDR3 DNA: TGTGCCAGCAACGTCGGGACAGATGGCTACACCTTC

D gene: TRBD1
V gene: TRBV6-5
J gene: TRBJ2-7
clone size: once
CDR3 protein: CASSLEGQRGWPQYF
CDR3 DNA: TGTGCCAGCAGTCTAGAGGGACAGAGGGGGTGGCCGCAGTACTTC

D gene: TRBD2
V gene: TRBV6-4
J gene: TRBJ2-7
clone size: NA
CDR3 protein: CASSDSNFPSGRRYEQYF
CDR3 DNA: TGTGCCAGCAGTGACTCGAATTTCCCTAGCGGGAGGAGGTACGAGCAGTACTTC

D gene: TRBD2
V gene: TRBV5-4
J gene: TRBJ2-1
clone size: NA
CDR3 protein: CASSLASGYNEQFF
CDR3 DNA: TGTGCCAGCAGCTTGGCTAGCGGGTACAATGAGCAGTTCTTC

D gene: TRBD2
V gene: TRBV27
J gene: TRBJ2-3
clone size: NA
CDR3 protein: CASSTRLAGDTDTQYF
CDR3 DNA: TGTGCCAGCAGTACCAGACTAGCGGGAGACACAGATACGCAGTATTTT

D gene: NA
V gene: TRBV20-1
J gene: TRBJ2-1
clone size: NA
CDR3 protein: CSAREYNEQFF
CDR3 DNA: TGCAGTGCTAGAGAATACAATGAGCAGTTCTTC

D gene: NA
V gene: TRBV2
J gene: TRBJ2-7
clone size: NA
CDR3 protein: CASSALDRKQYF
CDR3 DNA: TGTGCCAGCAGTGCTCTCGACCGTAAGCAGTACTTC

D gene: NA
V gene: TRBV5-5
J gene: TRBJ2-7
clone size: NA
CDR3 protein: CASSHRGAPYEQYF
CDR3 DNA: TGTGCCAGCAGCCACCGGGGGGCCCCCTACGAGCAGTACTTC

D gene: NA
V gene: TRBV11-1
J gene: TRBJ1-5
clone size: NA
CDR3 protein: CASSLYGGQPQHF
CDR3 DNA: TGTGCCAGCAGCTTATACGGGGGTCAGCCCCAGCATTTT

D gene: TRBD1
V gene: TRBV30
J gene: TRBJ1-2
clone size: once
CDR3 protein: CAWTVDRVLYGCTF
CDR3 DNA: TGTGCCTGGACTGTTGACAGGGTCCTTTATGGCTGCACCTTC

D gene: TRBD2
V gene: TRBV18
J gene: TRBJ2-1
clone size: NA
CDR3 protein: CASSPDGRVVYNEQFF
CDR3 DNA: TGTGCCAGCTCACCAGACGGGAGGGTTGTGTACAATGAGCAGTTCTTC

D gene: NA
V gene: TRBV7-2
J gene: TRBJ2-7
clone size: NA
CDR3 protein: CASSYRGGSSSYEQYF
CDR3 DNA: TGTGCCAGCAGCTATCGAGGGGGGAGCAGCTCCTACGAGCAGTACTTC

D gene: NA
V gene: TRBV6-5
J gene: TRBJ1-4
clone size: NA
CDR3 protein: CASSYSRVGARSLFF
CDR3 DNA: TGTGCCAGCAGTTACTCGAGGGTTGGAGCCAGGTCACTGTTTTTT

D gene: TRBD2
V gene: TRBV28
J gene: TRBJ2-3
clone size: NA
CDR3 protein: CASSPSKGRADTQYF
CDR3 DNA: TGTGCCAGCAGCCCCTCAAAGGGGAGGGCAGATACGCAGTATTTT

D gene: NA
V gene: TRBV30
J gene: TRBJ2-3
clone size: few
CDR3 protein: CAWSGSTDTQYF
CDR3 DNA: TGTGCCTGGAGCGGAAGCACAGATACGCAGTATTTT

D gene: NA
V gene: TRBV6-5
J gene: TRBJ2-1
clone size: NA
CDR3 protein: CASSYSGADYNEQFF
CDR3 DNA: TGTGCCAGCAGTTACAGTGGAGCTGACTACAATGAGCAGTTCTTC

D gene: NA
V gene: TRBV1
J gene: TRBJ1-4
clone size: NA
CDR3 protein: CTSSQVGGLAANEKLFF
CDR3 DNA: TGCACCAGCAGCCAAGTGGGGGGTTTGGCAGCTAATGAAAAACTGTTTTTT

D gene: NA
V gene: TRBV2
J gene: TRBJ2-1
clone size: NA
CDR3 protein: CAGEWRGSYNEQFF
CDR3 DNA: TGTGCCGGAGAGTGGCGGGGTTCCTACAATGAGCAGTTCTTC

D gene: NA
V gene: TRBV5-1
J gene: TRBJ2-5
clone size: NA
CDR3 protein: CASQFSSQETQYF
CDR3 DNA: TGCGCCAGCCAGTTCAGCTCACAAGAGACCCAGTACTTC

D gene: TRBD2
V gene: TRBV11-3
J gene: TRBJ2-5
clone size: once
CDR3 protein: CASSLGLAEGETQYF
CDR3 DNA: TGTGCCAGCAGCTTAGGCCTAGCGGAGGGGGAGACCCAGTACTTC

D gene: NA
V gene: TRBV11-3
J gene: TRBJ2-7
clone size: once
CDR3 protein: CASSEGGQTLEEQYF
CDR3 DNA: TGTGCCAGCAGCGAGGGGGGACAGACGTTGGAGGAGCAGTACTTC

D gene: NA
V gene: TRBV21-1
J gene: TRBJ1-4
clone size: NA
CDR3 protein: CASSLIRPAANEKLFF
CDR3 DNA: TGTGCCAGCAGCTTAATACGTCCGGCAGCTAATGAAAAACTGTTTTTT

D gene: TRBD1
V gene: TRBV2
J gene: TRBJ1-3
clone size: few
CDR3 protein: CASRASQGAVGNTIYF
CDR3 DNA: TGTGCCAGCAGGGCCTCACAGGGGGCTGTTGGAAACACCATATATTTT

D gene: NA
V gene: TRBV9
J gene: TRBJ2-1
clone size: few
CDR3 protein: CASSATYNEQFF
CDR3 DNA: TGTGCCAGCAGCGCGACCTACAATGAGCAGTTCTTC

D gene: NA
V gene: TRBV11-2
J gene: TRBJ2-5
clone size: NA
CDR3 protein: CASSLQRAQAQYF
CDR3 DNA: TGTGCCAGCAGCCTCCAGAGGGCGCAGGCCCAGTACTTC

D gene: NA
V gene: TRBV5-1
J gene: TRBJ2-1
clone size: NA
CDR3 protein: CASSLDRDNEQFF
CDR3 DNA: TGCGCCAGCAGCTTGGACCGTGATAATGAGCAGTTCTTC

D gene: NA
V gene: TRBV2
J gene: TRBJ2-4
clone size: NA
CDR3 protein: CAGDSRGKNIQYF
CDR3 DNA: TGTGCCGGGGACTCCCGGGGTAAGAACATTCAGTACTTC

D gene: TRBD2
V gene: TRBV9
J gene: TRBJ2-3
clone size: NA
CDR3 protein: CASSVGASGADTQYF
CDR3 DNA: TGTGCCAGCAGCGTAGGCGCTAGCGGGGCAGATACGCAGTATTTT

D gene: NA
V gene: TRBV6-6
J gene: TRBJ1-1
clone size: NA
CDR3 protein: CASSYEGYTEAFF
CDR3 DNA: TGTGCCAGCAGTTACGAAGGGTACACTGAAGCTTTCTTT

D gene: NA
V gene: TRBV6-1
J gene: TRBJ2-1
clone size: NA
CDR3 protein: CASSDDALSRQFF
CDR3 DNA: TGTGCCAGCAGTGATGACGCCCTGTCCCGGCAGTTCTTC

D gene: TRBD2
V gene: TRBV18
J gene: TRBJ2-1
clone size: NA
CDR3 protein: CASSKPGLAGEGQFF
CDR3 DNA: TGTGCCAGCTCGAAGCCGGGACTAGCGGGAGAAGGGCAGTTCTTC

D gene: TRBD1
V gene: TRBV7-9
J gene: TRBJ2-7
clone size: few
CDR3 protein: CASSPRDRGLEQYF
CDR3 DNA: TGTGCCAGCAGCCCCCGGGACAGGGGGCTCGAGCAGTACTTC

D gene: NA
V gene: TRBV14
J gene: TRBJ2-7
clone size: few
CDR3 protein: CASSQLGAGEQYF
CDR3 DNA: TGTGCCAGCAGCCAACTGGGTGCTGGCGAGCAGTACTTC

D gene: NA
V gene: TRBV5-4
J gene: TRBJ2-2
clone size: NA
CDR3 protein: CASSMPGASSNTGELFF
CDR3 DNA: TGTGCCAGCAGTATGCCCGGGGCGTCGTCGAACACCGGGGAGCTGTTTTTT

D gene: NA
V gene: TRBV7-2
J gene: TRBJ2-2
clone size: NA
CDR3 protein: CASSLVRDTGELFF
CDR3 DNA: TGTGCCAGCAGCTTAGTCAGGGACACCGGGGAGCTGTTTTTT

D gene: NA
V gene: TRBV2
J gene: TRBJ2-5
clone size: NA
CDR3 protein: CASSVLAEETQYF
CDR3 DNA: TGTGCCAGCAGTGTCCTAGCAGAAGAGACCCAGTACTTC

D gene: NA
V gene: TRBV29-1
J gene: TRBJ2-5
clone size: NA
CDR3 protein: CSVGLETQYF
CDR3 DNA: TGCAGCGTGGGGCTAGAGACCCAGTACTTC

D gene: NA
V gene: TRBV5-1
J gene: TRBJ2-2
clone size: NA
CDR3 protein: CASSLRGLAGNTGELFF
CDR3 DNA: TGCGCCAGCAGCTTGAGGGGGCTAGCGGGCAACACCGGGGAGCTGTTTTTT

D gene: NA
V gene: TRBV7-8
J gene: TRBJ1-4
clone size: NA
CDR3 protein: CASSLEGGSWEKLFF
CDR3 DNA: TGTGCCAGCAGCTTAGAGGGCGGGAGCTGGGAAAAACTGTTTTTT

D gene: TRBD2
V gene: TRBV10-3
J gene: TRBJ2-7
clone size: NA
CDR3 protein: CAISEGLAGSKIGYEQYF
CDR3 DNA: TGTGCCATCAGCGAGGGACTAGCGGGAAGTAAGATTGGGTACGAGCAGTACTTC

D gene: NA
V gene: TRBV10-3
J gene: TRBJ1-5
clone size: NA
CDR3 protein: CAISTKEGNQPQHF
CDR3 DNA: TGTGCCATCAGTACCAAGGAGGGAAATCAGCCCCAGCATTTT